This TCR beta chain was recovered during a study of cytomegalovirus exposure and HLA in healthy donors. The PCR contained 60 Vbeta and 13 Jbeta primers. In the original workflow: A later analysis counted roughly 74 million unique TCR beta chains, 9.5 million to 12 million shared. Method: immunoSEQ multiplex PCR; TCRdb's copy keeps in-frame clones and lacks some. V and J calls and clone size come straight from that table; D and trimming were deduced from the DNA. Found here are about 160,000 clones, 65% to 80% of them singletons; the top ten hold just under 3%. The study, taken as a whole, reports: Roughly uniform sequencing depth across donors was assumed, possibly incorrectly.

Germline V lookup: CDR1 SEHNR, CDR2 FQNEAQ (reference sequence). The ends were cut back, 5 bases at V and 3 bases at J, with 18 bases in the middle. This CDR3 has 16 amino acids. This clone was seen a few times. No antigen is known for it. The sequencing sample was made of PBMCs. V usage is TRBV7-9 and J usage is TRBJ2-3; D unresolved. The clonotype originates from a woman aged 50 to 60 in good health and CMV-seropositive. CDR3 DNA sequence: TGTGCCAGCAGCGGGTGGGCAGAAGAATGGACAGATACGCAGTATTTT. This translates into CASSGWAEEWTDTQYF. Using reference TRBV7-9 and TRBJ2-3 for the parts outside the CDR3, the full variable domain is DTGVSQNPRHKITKRGQNVTFRCDPISEHNRLYWYRQTLGQGPEFLTYFQNEAQLEKSRLLSDRFSAERPKGSFSTLEIQRTEQGDSAMYLCASSGWAEEWTDTQYFGPGTRLTVL.